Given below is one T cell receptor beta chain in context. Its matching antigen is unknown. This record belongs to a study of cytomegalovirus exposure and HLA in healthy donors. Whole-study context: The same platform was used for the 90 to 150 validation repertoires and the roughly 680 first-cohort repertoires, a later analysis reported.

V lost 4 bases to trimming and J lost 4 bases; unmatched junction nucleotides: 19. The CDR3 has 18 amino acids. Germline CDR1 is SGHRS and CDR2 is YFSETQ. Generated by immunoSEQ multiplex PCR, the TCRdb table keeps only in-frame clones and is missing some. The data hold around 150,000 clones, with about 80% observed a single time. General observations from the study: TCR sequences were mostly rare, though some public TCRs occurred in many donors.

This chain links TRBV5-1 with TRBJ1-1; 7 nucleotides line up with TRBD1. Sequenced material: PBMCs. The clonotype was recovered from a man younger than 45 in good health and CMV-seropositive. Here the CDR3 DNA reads TGCGCCAGCAGCATGAACCTCCTAGGGGGCGTAGGTAGCACTGAAGCTTTCTTT. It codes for CASSMNLLGGVGSTEAFF.